The TCR beta chain under discussion was sequenced for a study of cytomegalovirus exposure and HLA in healthy donors. Study in general: Counted in an early data release were roughly 81 million unique TCRs from HLA-typed donors. General observations from the study: A later analysis reported that several of the most significant clusters appeared to be linked to common viral pathogens, among them Epstein-Barr virus. Most TCR sequences were uncommon, yet certain public TCRs appeared in many donors.

J lost 7 bases, V lost 3 bases, and 4 bases had no gene match. The CDR3 covers 15 residues. Germline-derived CDR1 and CDR2 are SGHNT and YENEEA. PCR employed 60 Vbeta and 13 Jbeta primers. TCRdb's table, derived via immunoSEQ multiplex PCR, lists solely in-frame clones and lacks some. The data contain 150,000 or so clones, approximately 84% of them singletons. As for this clone: As yet, its antigen is unknown.

The TCR sequence derives from a man aged 25-45 years in good health and CMV-seropositive. This chain links TRBV11-3 with TRBJ2-2, with TRBD1 matching 11 bases. Input material: PBMCs. The CDR3 sequence: CASSFGQGANGELFF. The CDR3 nucleotides read TGTGCCAGCAGCTTCGGACAGGGGGCGAACGGGGAGCTGTTTTTT.